This T cell receptor (beta chain) was documented in a study of T cell responses to AZD1222 COVID-19 vaccine. Data came from immunoSEQ multiplex PCR; TCRdb stores just in-frame clones and leaves some out. The repertoire holds some 190,000 clones, with about 89% as singletons. The CDR3 loop spans 15 amino acids. Deletions cut 2 bases from V and 4 bases from J, with 17 bases between. Looked up from germline, CDR1 is GTSNPN and CDR2 is SVGIG (reference sequence). The receptor's source is an adult who received the AZD1222 COVID-19 vaccine. This chain uses TRBV30 with TRBJ2-5; maybe TRBD2 (7 bases). Material: peripheral blood, obtained 28 days after the second AZD1222 dose. The CDR3 DNA reads TGTGCCTGGAGTAGATGGGGGGGGCCAGGAGAGACCCAGTACTTC. This codes for CAWSRWGGPGETQYF.